This TCR beta chain was identified in a study of T cells in localized non-small cell lung cancer. Study outcomes and limitations: Adjacent uninvolved lung had the highest clonality, suggesting focused antigen responses. Of the top 100 tumor clones, median around 55 were in adjacent lung, approximately 28 among its top 100.

A remark on this clone: Its cognate antigen is unknown.

Profiling relied on immunoSEQ multiplex PCR, and the TCRdb table lists in-frame clones only, not all of them. Of 72,000 or so clones listed, about four fifths are singletons. This CDR3 has 12 amino acids. Germline-derived CDR1 and CDR2 are SGHTS and YDEGEE. V was shortened by 0 bases and J by 4 bases, with 5 bases between the two germline ends. The sample in question was peripheral blood, obtained before any cancer treatment. The source is a female donor older than 55 with stage I lung adenocarcinoma. The V and J genes are TRBV5-8 and TRBJ2-7; unclear D gene. The CDR3 region is CASSLGGYEQYF. CDR3 coding DNA: TGTGCCAGCAGCTTGGGAGGTTACGAGCAGTACTTC.